This T cell receptor (beta chain) was obtained from a study of blood T cell repertoires in COVID-19. In germline, CDR1 is SGHRS, CDR2 YFSETQ. V was shortened by 0 bases and J by 4 bases, with 11 bases between the two germline ends. The length of the CDR3 is 15 residues. Using immunoSEQ multiplex PCR, the repertoire was profiled, and TCRdb retains in-frame clones only, with some absent. The data show 150,000 or so clones, 70% to 85% seen once. The rearrangement links TRBV5-1 to TRBJ2-1, with D perhaps matching TRBD2 (6 bases). The TCR originated in a woman older than 75 with acute or convalescent COVID-19. Sequencing input: peripheral blood. The CDR3: CASSLAGDSYNEQFF. The CDR3, as DNA: TGCGCCAGCAGCTTGGCGGGAGATTCATACAATGAGCAGTTCTTC.